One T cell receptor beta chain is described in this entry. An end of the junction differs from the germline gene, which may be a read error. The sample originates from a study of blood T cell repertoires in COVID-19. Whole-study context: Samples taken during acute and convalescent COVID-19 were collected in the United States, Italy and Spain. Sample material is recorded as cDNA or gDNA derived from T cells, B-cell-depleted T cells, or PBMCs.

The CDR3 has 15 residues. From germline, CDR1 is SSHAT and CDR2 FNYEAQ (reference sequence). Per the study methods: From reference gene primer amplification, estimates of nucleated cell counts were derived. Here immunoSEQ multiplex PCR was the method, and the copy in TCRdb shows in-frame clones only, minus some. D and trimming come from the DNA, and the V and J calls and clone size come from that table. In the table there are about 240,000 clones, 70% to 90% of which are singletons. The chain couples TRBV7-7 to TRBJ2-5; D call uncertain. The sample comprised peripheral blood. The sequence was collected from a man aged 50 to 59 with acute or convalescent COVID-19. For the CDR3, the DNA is TGTGCTAGCAGCTTAGATGCTGCAGGAATAGGGACCCAGTACTTC. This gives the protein CASSLDAAGIGTQYF. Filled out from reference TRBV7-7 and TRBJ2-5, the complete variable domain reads GAGVSQSPRYKVTKRGQDVTLRCDPISSHATLYWYQQALGQGPEFLTYFNYEAQPDKSGLPSDRFSAERPEGSISTLTIQRTEQRDSAMYRCASSLDAAGIGTQYFGPGTRLLVL.